This T cell receptor (beta chain) was sequenced for a study of cytomegalovirus exposure and HLA in healthy donors. Looking at the study overall: Within the Caucasian-associated ancestry cluster were roughly 81% of the approximately 390 genotyped donors.

Notes on this clone: Its cognate antigen is unknown.

The PCR used 60 Vbeta and 13 Jbeta primers. Produced via immunoSEQ multiplex PCR; TCRdb's table is partial and in-frame only. The sample holds some 48,000 clones, about 78% seen once. Germline-derived CDR1 and CDR2 are SEHNR and FQNEAQ (reference sequence). The V and J ends lost 2 bases and 7 bases, in that order; junction bases with no gene match: 10. CDR3 length equals 15 residues. Study outcomes and limitations: Common viral pathogens seemed to be connected with several of the most significant clusters, according to a later analysis. Earlier analysis found most TCR beta V segments productive about 90% or about 30% of the time.

This chain links TRBV7-9 with TRBJ1-1; the match to TRBD1 covers 7 bases. The source of this sequence is a man aged 25 to 40 in good health and CMV-seropositive. The sample taken for sequencing was PBMCs. CDR3 in amino acids: CASSLQTGEMIEAFF. The CDR3 DNA reads as TGTGCCAGCAGCTTACAAACAGGGGAAATGATTGAAGCTTTCTTT.